Detailed here is one T cell receptor (beta chain). These data originate in a study of blood T cell repertoires in COVID-19. As for the study in general: In each case, the material was cDNA or gDNA derived from T cells, B-cell-depleted T cells, or PBMCs.

V gave up 2 bases and J gave up 2 bases, with 11 bases separating them. The CDR3 extends over 14 amino acids. In germline, CDR1 is SQVTM, CDR2 ANQGSEA. Method: immunoSEQ multiplex PCR; TCRdb's copy keeps in-frame clones and lacks some. The data contain 130,000 or so clones, 88% of them singletons. The receptor comes from a human donor in a cohort sampled during active COVID-19. The sample taken for sequencing was peripheral blood. This rearrangement joins TRBV29-1 to TRBJ2-3; D uncertain. CDR3 sequence: CSVEHGGYTDTQYF. The CDR3 DNA is TGCAGCGTTGAACACGGCGGCTACACAGATACGCAGTATTTT.